This is a list of T cell receptor beta chains from one sample in a study of blood T cell repertoires in COVID-19. Sequencing was performed with immunoSEQ multiplex PCR; in TCRdb, only in-frame clones are kept and a portion is missing. The table lists around 140,000 clones, about 81% of them singletons. The sample was PBMCs or T cells enriched from blood (not recorded which). The source of these receptors is a man aged 35-49 years with acute COVID-19. The CDR3 runs from the conserved cysteine through the conserved F or W. The D gene is left open where the match is weak. Clone size is shown for a subset of rows, as once, few, many or a class of expanded clone.

TRBV30	.	.	TRBJ1-1	CALGRNTEAFF	TGTGCCTTGGGACGGAACACTGAAGCTTTCTTT
TRBV30	.	few	TRBJ1-5	CAWSSSQNQPQHF	TGTGCCTGGAGTTCATCGCAGAATCAGCCCCAGCATTTT
TRBV9	TRBD2	.	TRBJ2-1	CASSVAGGSYNEQFF	TGTGCCAGCAGCGTAGCGGGAGGCTCCTACAATGAGCAGTTCTTC
TRBV7-9	.	few	TRBJ1-2	CASSLGAAADYGYTF	TGTGCCAGCAGCTTAGGTGCGGCAGCAGACTATGGCTACACCTTC
TRBV6-5	.	.	TRBJ2-7	CASTLGVEQYF	TGTGCCAGCACCCTCGGGGTCGAGCAGTACTTC
TRBV5-6	TRBD1	.	TRBJ1-2	CASSARTGGIGYTF	TGTGCCAGCAGCGCTAGGACAGGGGGCATTGGCTACACCTTC
TRBV4-2	TRBD1	once	TRBJ1-5	CASSQPPGQGASQPQHF	TGTGCCAGCAGCCAACCACCGGGACAGGGGGCGAGTCAGCCCCAGCATTTT
TRBV29-1	.	.	TRBJ2-5	CSIDRQETQYF	TGCAGCATAGATCGGCAAGAGACCCAGTACTTC
TRBV18	TRBD1	.	TRBJ1-4	CASSLSGQGNEKLFF	TGTGCCAGCTCACTTTCCGGACAGGGCAATGAAAAACTGTTTTTT
TRBV3-1/TRBV3-2	TRBD2	.	TRBJ2-3	CASSPKLLAGGPDTQYF	TGTGCCAGCAGCCCGAAACTTCTAGCGGGAGGGCCGGATACGCAGTATTTT
TRBV21-1	.	once	TRBJ2-7	CASSKESGGNCYEQYF	TGTGCCAGCAGCAAAGAGTCGGGGGGGAATTGCTACGAGCAGTACTTC
TRBV18	.	once	TRBJ1-4	CASYRAGSGEKLFF	TGTGCCAGCTACCGTGCTGGAAGCGGTGAAAAACTGTTTTTT
TRBV19	.	once	TRBJ2-7	CASTQGGDRVNEQYF	TGTGCCAGTACCCAGGGGGGAGACAGGGTCAACGAGCAGTACTTC
TRBV9	.	.	TRBJ1-5	CASPAQGNQPQHF	TGTGCCAGCCCGGCCCAGGGCAATCAGCCCCAGCATTTT
TRBV5-5	.	.	TRBJ2-7	CASSLQAGEQYF	TGTGCCAGCAGCTTGCAGGCGGGGGAGCAGTACTTC
TRBV20-1	.	.	TRBJ1-4	CSAPGEEKLFF	TGCAGTGCTCCAGGGGAAGAAAAACTGTTTTTT
TRBV6-5	.	.	TRBJ1-1	CASSYFAAMNTEAFF	TGTGCCAGCAGTTACTTTGCGGCCATGAACACTGAAGCTTTCTTT
TRBV10-3	TRBD1	once	TRBJ2-7	CAIGQEITAEQYF	TGTGCCATCGGACAGGAAATCACGGCCGAGCAGTACTTC
TRBV28	TRBD1	.	TRBJ1-1	CASRTRTGRNTEAFF	TGTGCCAGCAGAACCCGGACAGGGAGGAACACTGAAGCTTTCTTT
TRBV6-5	.	few	TRBJ1-1	CASSPQGDMNTEAFF	TGTGCCAGCAGCCCACAGGGTGACATGAACACTGAAGCTTTCTTT
TRBV5-1	.	once	TRBJ1-2	CASSFSGGGYGYTF	TGCGCCAGCAGCTTCTCGGGGGGAGGCTATGGCTACACCTTC
TRBV7-2	.	.	TRBJ2-5	CASSPQGMVTETQYF	TGTGCCAGCAGCCCTCAGGGAATGGTGACCGAGACCCAGTACTTC